Below are 20 T cell receptor beta chains sequenced from a single sample in a study of cytotoxic CD8 clonotypes in ibrutinib-treated CLL. TCRdb's copy holds only in-frame clones and misses some; the assay was immunoSEQ multiplex PCR. The sample carries about 13,000 clones, about two thirds recorded once. The starting material was PBMCs, obtained before ibrutinib treatment. The origin of the receptors is a human donor with chronic lymphocytic leukemia.

The sample holds a few counts of this clone. This sequence joins TRBV19 and TRBJ1-2; TRBD1 might be the D (5 bases). Per the germline V gene, CDR1 is LNHDA and CDR2 is SQIVND (reference sequence). The ends were cut back, 3 bases at V and 8 bases at J, with 13 bases in the middle. This CDR3 contains 13 residues. This chain's CDR3 is CASSMGGVDGYTF. The CDR3 DNA is TGTGCCAGTAGTATGGGGGGAGTGGACGGCTACACCTTC.

In this sample, this clone turned up once. This chain links TRBV27 with TRBJ2-1, with D unresolved. This CDR3 region has 15 residues. The V end lost 6 bases, the J end lost 0 bases, and 12 bases lay between the germline ends. The V gene's germline CDR1 is MNHEY and CDR2 SMNVEV (reference sequence). As DNA, the CDR3 is TGTGCCAGCAGCCTGGGAATTTTCTCCTACAATGAGCAGTTCTTC. It yields the protein CASSLGIFSYNEQFF.

The CDR3 DNA reads TGCAGCGTTAGTCCTAGCACAGATACGCAGTATTTT. It yields the protein CSVSPSTDTQYF. V usage is TRBV29-1 and J usage is TRBJ2-3; D uncertain. Germline CDR1 is SQVTM and CDR2 is ANQGSEA. The V end was cut by 5 bases, the J end by 0 bases, with 6 bases between. The CDR3 has 12 amino acids.

This clone was seen a few times. This chain connects TRBV9 to TRBJ2-1; 9 positions agree with TRBD2. V dropped 0 bases and J dropped 4; count of bases not matched to a gene: 5. From germline, CDR1 is SGDLS and CDR2 YYNGEE. CDR3 size: 16 residues. CDR3 amino acids: CASSVGLAGRYNEQFF. Written as DNA, the CDR3 is TGTGCCAGCAGCGTAGGTCTAGCGGGGAGGTACAATGAGCAGTTCTTC.

This clone was detected only once. The genes are TRBV9 and TRBJ2-7, with 8 bases lining up with TRBD2. V lost 3 bases to trimming and J lost 6 bases; unmatched junction nucleotides: 2. Per germline, CDR1 SGDLS and CDR2 YYNGEE. The CDR3 loop spans 12 amino acids. Here the CDR3 reads CASSAAGGEQYF. In DNA form, the CDR3 reads TGTGCCAGCAGCGCCGCGGGGGGCGAGCAGTACTTC.

This clone was seen only once. The chain carries TRBV5-4 and TRBJ2-7; the D gene could be TRBD1 or TRBD2 (6 bases each). Germline assignment: CDR1 SGHNT and CDR2 YYREEE (reference sequence). The CDR3 covers 15 residues. Trimming left V 4 bases short and J 5 bases short, with 19 bases between. CDR3 nucleotides: TGTGCCAGCAGCCACCCCCCGGGGGCGAGGAACGAGCAGTACTTC. Its protein is CASSHPPGARNEQYF.

This chain joins TRBV28 and TRBJ1-1; D is perhaps TRBD1 (6 bases). The CDR3 is made up of 12 amino acids. With 5 bases removed from V and 11 bases from J, the gap between germline ends came to 15 bases. The germline V gene encodes CDR1 MDHEN and CDR2 SYDVKM. The CDR3 DNA reads TGTGCCAGCAGTACGCCCACAGGGTGGGCTTTCTTT. Protein product: CASSTPTGWAFF. Supplemented by reference TRBV28 and TRBJ1-1, the full variable domain reads DVKVTQSSRYLVKRTGEKVFLECVQDMDHENMFWYRQDPGLGLRLIYFSYDVKMKEKGDIPEGYSVSREKKERFSLILESASTNQTSMYLCASSTPTGWAFFGQGTRLTVV.

This clone was counted once. The rearrangement joins TRBV7-2 to TRBJ1-3; 8 bases are shared with TRBD1. The CDR3 spans 17 residues. Unmatched junction bases numbered 9, after V lost 5 bases and J lost 0 bases. Germline CDR1 reads SGHTA; CDR2 reads FQGNSA. The CDR3 bases are TGTGCCAGCAGCCTCCGGCAGGGGGCCAGCTCTGGAAACACCATATATTTT. This codes for CASSLRQGASSGNTIYF.

The chain is built from TRBV18 and TRBJ1-5; 9 bases fit TRBD1. The V and J ends lost 5 bases and 4 bases, in that order; junction bases with no gene match: 6. Per the germline V gene, CDR1 is KGHSH and CDR2 is LQKENI. The CDR3 covers 15 residues. The CDR3 here is CASSATGGGNQPQHF. Here the CDR3 DNA reads TGTGCCAGCTCAGCGACAGGGGGGGGTAATCAGCCCCAGCATTTT.

V is TRBV4-2 and J is TRBJ1-4; D possibly corresponds to TRBD1 (5 bases). Germline assignment: CDR1 LGHNA and CDR2 YNFKEQ. This CDR3 is 14 amino acids long. Trimming pared 4 bases from V and 5 bases from J, leaving 11 bases between. The CDR3 loop reads CASSPGTSNEKLFF. In nucleotides, the CDR3 is TGTGCCAGCAGCCCGGGGACGTCAAATGAAAAACTGTTTTTT.

The chain couples TRBV28 to TRBJ2-6, with TRBD1 matching over 7 bases. J lost 4 bases, V lost 7 bases, and 19 bases had no gene match. Per germline, CDR1 MDHEN and CDR2 SYDVKM. The CDR3 covers 19 residues. DNA for the CDR3: TGTGCCAGCACTAAACAGGGGTGGGCTCGCGGGTCCGGGGCCAACGTCCTGACTTTC. Translating gives CASTKQGWARGSGANVLTF.

V and J are TRBV27 and TRBJ2-7; 9 bases fit TRBD2. This CDR3 region has 15 residues. V lost 5 bases, J lost 7 bases, and 12 bases stayed unmatched. Germline-derived CDR1 and CDR2 are MNHEY and SMNVEV (reference sequence). In nucleotides, the CDR3 is TGTGCCAGCAGTGGGCCTAGCGGGGTCAGGGGGGAGCAGTACTTC. Its protein is CASSGPSGVRGEQYF.

This rearrangement joins TRBV28 to TRBJ2-1; TRBD2 matches 12 bases. This CDR3 is built from 21 residues. J lost 5 bases, V lost 5 bases, and 22 bases had no gene match. Per the germline V gene, CDR1 is MDHEN and CDR2 is SYDVKM. The CDR3 reads CASSGTGVIITLAGGDNEQFF. CDR3 nucleotide sequence: TGTGCCAGCAGTGGGACAGGGGTCATCATAACCCTAGCGGGGGGGGACAATGAGCAGTTCTTC.

The chain joins TRBV4-1 to TRBJ2-3, with D perhaps TRBD1 or TRBD2 (5 bases each). Trimming stripped 1 base from V and 1 base from J, with 12 bases between. Germline values: CDR1 MGHRA, CDR2 YSYEKL. The CDR3 consists of 16 residues. The chain's CDR3 is CASSQGPGQGTDTQYF. The DNA for the CDR3 is TGCGCCAGCAGCCAAGGTCCGGGGCAAGGCACAGATACGCAGTATTTT.

This clone rates as medium-sized. The chain is built from TRBV5-1 and TRBJ2-5; D gene unclear. CDR1 SGHRS and CDR2 YFSETQ come from the germline V gene. CDR3 length: 14 amino acids. V lost 0 bases to trimming and J lost 1 base, with 7 bases between them. The CDR3 coding sequence is TGCGCCAGCAGCTTGGAGGCACCCCAAGAGACCCAGTACTTC. This encodes CASSLEAPQETQYF. Full variable domain (missing parts from reference TRBV5-1 and TRBJ2-5): KAGVTQTPRYLIKTRGQQVTLSCSPISGHRSVSWYQQTPGQGLQFLFEYFSETQRNKGNFPGRFSGRQFSNSRSEMNVSTLELGDSALYLCASSLEAPQETQYFGPGTRLLVL.

The chain is built from TRBV25-1 and TRBJ2-7, with D perhaps TRBD2 (6 bases). Germline CDR1 and CDR2: MGHDK and SYGVNS. Between the trimmed V and J ends, which lost 6 bases and 0 bases, there was a span of 12 bases. The CDR3 totals 14 residues. The CDR3 DNA is TGTGCCAGCAGACCGGACGGGAGCTCCTACGAGCAGTACTTC. It is translated as CASRPDGSSYEQYF.

The V call is TRBV10-3, the J call TRBJ1-2; D gene unclear. Germline V gives CDR1 ENHRY, CDR2 SYGVKD. There are 14 residues in the CDR3. Deletions cut 0 bases from V and 8 bases from J, with 13 bases between. The CDR3, as DNA: TGTGCCATCAGTGAGTCGTGGATGGTTGCGGGCTACACCTTC. This encodes CAISESWMVAGYTF.

The chain joins TRBV6-5 to TRBJ2-7; no definite D call. This CDR3 comprises 13 residues. V dropped 6 bases and J dropped 2 bases, with 11 bases sitting between them. CDR1 and CDR2 from the germline V gene are MNHEY and SVGAGI. CDR3 nucleotides: TGTGCCAGCAGGACCGGACCCACCTACGAGCAGTACTTC. Translating gives CASRTGPTYEQYF.

This clone has just a few counts. The V gene is TRBV29-1, the J gene TRBJ1-1; maybe TRBD1 (5 bases). Germline CDR1 and CDR2: SQVTM and ANQGSEA. The germline V and J ends were trimmed by 6 bases and 1 base, with 15 bases remaining between them. This CDR3 is 14 amino acids long. The CDR3 is CSVLEGSGNTEAFF. CDR3 in DNA: TGCAGCGTCCTGGAGGGGTCGGGGAACACTGAAGCTTTCTTT. Together with reference TRBV29-1 and TRBJ1-1, the CDR3 gives the full variable domain: SAVISQKPSRDICQRGTSLTIQCQVDSQVTMMFWYRQQPGQSLTLIATANQGSEATYESGFVIDKFPISRPNLTFSTLTVSNMSPEDSSIYLCSVLEGSGNTEAFFGQGTRLTVV.

The CDR3 loop is CASSPGFGEQYF. For the CDR3, the DNA is TGTGCCAGCAGCCCAGGGTTCGGCGAGCAGTACTTC. This chain uses TRBV5-6 with TRBJ2-7; a weak D match, TRBD1 (5 bases). The CDR3 loop spans 12 amino acids. V was trimmed by 4 bases and J by 6 bases, leaving 11 bases between them. Germline values: CDR1 SGHDT, CDR2 YYEEEE.